This T cell receptor beta chain is from a study of Graves' ophthalmopathy and Graves' hyperthyroidism. From RNA, the CDR3 regions of TCR beta chains were amplified and sequenced. HTBI-primed first-round RT-PCR preceded second-round multiplex PCR. MiXCR, run by TCRdb on the multiplex PCR reads, gives a single entry per CDR3 protein. The sample shows about 550,000 distinct CDR3 sequences, 35% to 45% of them seen only once. This CDR3 spans 17 amino acids. Trimming took 0 bases from V and 7 from J, leaving 25 bases between them. Germline V lookup: CDR1 DFQATT, CDR2 SNEGSKA (reference sequence). The V and J genes are TRBV20-1 and TRBJ2-7, with TRBD2 as a possible D gene (6 bases). The TCR comes from an adult man with Graves' hyperthyroidism. Source material: peripheral blood or thyroid tissue (not recorded which). The CDR3 region is CSARESVPGPGTREQYF. CDR3 DNA: TGCAGTGCTAGAGAGTCAGTCCCTGGGCCGGGGACTCGGGAGCAGTACTTC.